These 4 T cell receptor beta chains were all obtained from the same sample, sequenced in a study of human T cells and chemical hapten exposure. Time point defined: patch test 1, 2 weeks after DPC sensitization. Treatment here: therapeutic diphenylcyclopropenone sensitization with weekly scalp DPC. TCRdb reprocessed the RACE reads via MiXCR and lists one record per CDR3 protein. This table holds about 80,000 distinct CDR3 sequences, approximately 10% found once. The sample was whole blood, taken in connection with sensitization to the hapten diphenylcyclopropenone (DPC). The receptors were gathered from a woman aged 45-65 years with alopecia areata. Some clones in this sample may be carry-over from other donors' samples.

V and J are TRBV27 and TRBJ2-3; D could derive from TRBD1 or TRBD2 (5 bases each). The CDR3 sequence is 16 residues long. Germline CDR1 is MNHEY and CDR2 is SMNVEV (reference sequence). The germline V and J ends were trimmed by 1 base and 1 base, with 12 bases remaining between them. CDR3 bases: TGTGCCAGCAGTTTATTACGGATGGGGGGCACAGATACGCAGTATTTT. It specifies CASSLLRMGGTDTQYF.

CDR3 amino acids: CASSFHGTGANVLTF. DNA of the CDR3: TGTGCCAGCAGTTTCCACGGTACTGGGGCCAACGTCCTGACTTTC. This chain uses TRBV28 with TRBJ2-6; D unclear. V lost 3 bases and J lost 2, with 8 bases in between. In germline, CDR1 is MDHEN, CDR2 SYDVKM. The CDR3 is 15 residues long.

The chain recombines TRBV7-9 with TRBJ2-7; the D is unclear. V lost 10 bases and J lost 4, with 14 bases in between. Germline-derived CDR1 and CDR2 are SEHNR and FQNEAQ (reference sequence). The CDR3 consists of 12 residues. The CDR3 nucleotides read TGTGCCATCGGGCCCTACGGATACGAGCAGTACTTC. Protein sequence: CAIGPYGYEQYF.

Only a few counts were recorded for this clonotype. DNA for the CDR3: TGTGCCAGCTCACCACCGCGGGGGAACACCGGGGAGCTGTTTTTT. Amino acids: CASSPPRGNTGELFF. This chain uses TRBV18 with TRBJ2-2, with a possible D match to TRBD2 (6 bases). This CDR3 is built from 15 residues. Trimming removed 0 bases at V and 1 base at J, with 6 bases between. Germline V CDR1 and CDR2: KGHSH, LQKENI. Together with reference TRBV18 and TRBJ2-2, the CDR3 gives the full variable domain: NAGVMQNPRHLVRRRGQEARLRCSPMKGHSHVYWYRQLPEEGLKFMVYLQKENIIDESGMPKERFSAEFPKEGPSILRIQQVVRGDSAAYFCASSPPRGNTGELFFGEGSRLTVL.